This T cell receptor beta chain was sequenced for a study of T cells expressing NK-cell markers. As for the study in general: The TCR beta repertoires originated in sorted CD3+CD56+NKG2C+, CD3+CD56+NKG2C- and CD3+CD56-NKG2C+ T cells.

TCRdb reprocessed the 5' RACE reads and keeps a single row for each CDR3 protein, giving no DNA. The table counts 400,000 to 450,000 distinct CDR3 sequences; 6% to 9.5% lies in the top ten. Germline CDR1 is MRHNA and CDR2 is SNTAGT. This CDR3 comprises 15 residues. The sequenced sample was blood T cells: a sorted CD56 or NKG2C T cell subset, CD4+ or CD8+ T cells, or bulk PBMC T cells (not recorded which). V is TRBV6-4 and J is TRBJ2-1; as DNA is missing, the TRBD2 call by TCRdb cannot be tested. The clonotype was recovered from a woman between 18 and 69 years old in good health. This CDR3 reads CASSVRDLNYNEQFF.